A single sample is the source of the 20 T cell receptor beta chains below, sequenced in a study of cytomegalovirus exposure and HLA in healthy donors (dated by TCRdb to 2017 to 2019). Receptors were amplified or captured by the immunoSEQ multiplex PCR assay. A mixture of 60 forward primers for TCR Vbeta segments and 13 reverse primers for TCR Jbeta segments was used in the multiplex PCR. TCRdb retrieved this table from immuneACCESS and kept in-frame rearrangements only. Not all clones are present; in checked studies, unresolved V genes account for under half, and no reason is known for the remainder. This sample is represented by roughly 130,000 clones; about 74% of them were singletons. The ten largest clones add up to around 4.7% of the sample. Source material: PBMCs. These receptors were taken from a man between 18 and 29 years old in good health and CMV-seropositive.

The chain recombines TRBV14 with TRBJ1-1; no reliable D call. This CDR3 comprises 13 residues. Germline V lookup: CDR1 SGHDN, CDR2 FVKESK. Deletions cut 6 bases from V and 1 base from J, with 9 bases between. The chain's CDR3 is CASSWGANTEAFF. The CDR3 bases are TGTGCCAGCAGTTGGGGAGCGAACACTGAAGCTTTCTTT. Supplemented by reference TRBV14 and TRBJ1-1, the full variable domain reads EAGVTQFPSHSVIEKGQTVTLRCDPISGHDNLYWYRRVMGKEIKFLLHFVKESKQDESGMPNNRFLAERTGGTYSTLKVQPAELEDSGVYFCASSWGANTEAFFGQGTRLTVV.

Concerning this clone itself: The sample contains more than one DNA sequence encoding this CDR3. The CDR3 nucleotides read TGTGCCAGCTCACCCGACAGTAACTATGGCTACACCTTC. Residues: CASSPDSNYGYTF. The rearrangement links TRBV18 to TRBJ1-2; tentatively, D is TRBD1 (5 bases). The ends were cut back, 3 bases at V and 1 base at J, with 6 bases in the middle. CDR3 length: 13 residues. Germline V gene data show CDR1 as KGHSH and CDR2 as LQKENI.

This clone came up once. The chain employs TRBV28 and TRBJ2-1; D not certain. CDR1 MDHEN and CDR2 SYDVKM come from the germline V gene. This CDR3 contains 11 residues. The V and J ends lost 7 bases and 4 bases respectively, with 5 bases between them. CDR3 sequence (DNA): TGTGCCAGCATCCGTTACAATGAGCAGTTCTTC. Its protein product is CASIRYNEQFF.

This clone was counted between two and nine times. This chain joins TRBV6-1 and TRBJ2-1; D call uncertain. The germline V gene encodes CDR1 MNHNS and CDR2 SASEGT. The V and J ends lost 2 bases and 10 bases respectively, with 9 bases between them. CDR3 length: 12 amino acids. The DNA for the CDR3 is TGTGCCAGCAGTGAAAACCCTCTAGAGCAGTTCTTC. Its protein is CASSENPLEQFF.

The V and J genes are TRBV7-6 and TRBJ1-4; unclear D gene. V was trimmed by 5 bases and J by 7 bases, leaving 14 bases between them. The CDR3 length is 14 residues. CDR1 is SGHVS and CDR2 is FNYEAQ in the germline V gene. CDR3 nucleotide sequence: TGTGCCAGCAGCCCATACACGGGGAGTGAAAAACTGTTTTTT. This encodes CASSPYTGSEKLFF.

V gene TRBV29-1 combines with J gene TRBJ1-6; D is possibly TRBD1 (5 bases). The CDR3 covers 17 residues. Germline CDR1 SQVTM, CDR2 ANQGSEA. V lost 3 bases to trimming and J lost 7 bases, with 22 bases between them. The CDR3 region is CSVDPSWQGTGNSPLHF. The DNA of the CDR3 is TGCAGCGTTGATCCTTCCTGGCAGGGAACTGGAAATTCACCCCTCCACTTT.

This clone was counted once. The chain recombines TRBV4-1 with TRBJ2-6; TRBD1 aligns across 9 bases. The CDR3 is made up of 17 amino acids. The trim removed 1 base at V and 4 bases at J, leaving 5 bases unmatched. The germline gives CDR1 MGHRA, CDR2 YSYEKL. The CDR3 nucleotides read TGCGCCAGCAGCCAAGGGACAGGGGCGGGAGGGGCCAACGTCCTGACTTTC. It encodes CASSQGTGAGGANVLTF.

CDR3 sequence: CASSLTPGGANVLTF. In DNA, the CDR3 is TGTGCCAGCAGCCTGACCCCGGGAGGGGCCAACGTCCTGACTTTC. The chain employs TRBV6-1 and TRBJ2-6, with D possibly TRBD2 on 5 matching bases. Trimming took off 6 bases at V and 4 bases at J, with 13 bases between the two ends. The CDR3 is 15 amino acids. The V gene's germline CDR1 is MNHNS and CDR2 SASEGT.

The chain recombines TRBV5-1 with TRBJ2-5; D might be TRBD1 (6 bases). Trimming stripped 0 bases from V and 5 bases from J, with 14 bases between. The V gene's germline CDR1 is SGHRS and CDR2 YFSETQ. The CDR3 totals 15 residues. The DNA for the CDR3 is TGCGCCAGCAGCTTGGGGCAGGGGCTAGGGGAGACCCAGTACTTC. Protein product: CASSLGQGLGETQYF.

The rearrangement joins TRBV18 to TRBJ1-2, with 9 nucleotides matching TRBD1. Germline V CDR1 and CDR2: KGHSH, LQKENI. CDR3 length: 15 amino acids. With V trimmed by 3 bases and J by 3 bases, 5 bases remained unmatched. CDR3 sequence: CASSPIRTGDYGYTF. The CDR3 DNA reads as TGTGCCAGCTCACCGATACGGACAGGGGACTATGGCTACACCTTC.

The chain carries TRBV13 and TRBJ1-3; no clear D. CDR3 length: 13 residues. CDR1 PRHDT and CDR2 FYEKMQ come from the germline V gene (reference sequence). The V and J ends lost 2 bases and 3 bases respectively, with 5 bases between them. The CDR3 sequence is CASSLSGGNTIYF. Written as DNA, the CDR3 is TGTGCCAGCAGCTTATCAGGTGGAAACACCATATATTTT.

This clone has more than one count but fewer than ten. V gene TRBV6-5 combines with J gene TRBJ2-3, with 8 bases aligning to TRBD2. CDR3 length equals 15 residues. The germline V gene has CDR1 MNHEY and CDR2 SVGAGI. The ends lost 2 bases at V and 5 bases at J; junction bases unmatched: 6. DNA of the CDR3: TGTGCCAGCAGTTACCTGGCGGGGGGCGGAGATACGCAGTATTTT. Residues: CASSYLAGGGDTQYF.

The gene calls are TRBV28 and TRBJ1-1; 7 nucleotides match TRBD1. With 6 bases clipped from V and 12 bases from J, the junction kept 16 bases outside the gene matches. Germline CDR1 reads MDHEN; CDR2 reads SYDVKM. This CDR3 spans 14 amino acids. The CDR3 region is CASRRDPGQFISFF. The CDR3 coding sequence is TGTGCCAGCAGGCGGGACCCGGGACAGTTCATCTCTTTCTTT.

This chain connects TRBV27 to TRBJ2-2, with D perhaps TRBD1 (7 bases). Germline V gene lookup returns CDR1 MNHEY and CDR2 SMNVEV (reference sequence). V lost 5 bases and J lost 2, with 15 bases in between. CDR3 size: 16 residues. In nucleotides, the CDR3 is TGTGCCAGCAGTGCGGGACAGCAACCTAACACCGGGGAGCTGTTTTTT. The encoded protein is CASSAGQQPNTGELFF.

As DNA, the CDR3 is TGCGCCAGCAGCTTGGAGAACTGGCAAGAGACCCAGTACTTC. Translation gives CASSLENWQETQYF. The V and J genes are TRBV5-1 and TRBJ2-5; D remains unclear. CDR3 length: 14 residues. The V gene lost 0 bases and the J gene lost 2 bases, with 8 bases spanning the gap. The germline V gene has CDR1 SGHRS and CDR2 YFSETQ. The entire variable domain, with the rest obtained from reference TRBV5-1 and TRBJ2-5, is as follows: KAGVTQTPRYLIKTRGQQVTLSCSPISGHRSVSWYQQTPGQGLQFLFEYFSETQRNKGNFPGRFSGRQFSNSRSEMNVSTLELGDSALYLCASSLENWQETQYFGPGTRLLVL.

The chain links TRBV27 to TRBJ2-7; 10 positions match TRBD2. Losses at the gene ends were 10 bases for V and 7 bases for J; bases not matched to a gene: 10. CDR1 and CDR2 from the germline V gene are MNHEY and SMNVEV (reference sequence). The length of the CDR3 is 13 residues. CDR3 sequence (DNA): TGTGCCATCGGACTAGCGGCCGAGGGGGAGCAGTACTTC. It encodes CAIGLAAEGEQYF.

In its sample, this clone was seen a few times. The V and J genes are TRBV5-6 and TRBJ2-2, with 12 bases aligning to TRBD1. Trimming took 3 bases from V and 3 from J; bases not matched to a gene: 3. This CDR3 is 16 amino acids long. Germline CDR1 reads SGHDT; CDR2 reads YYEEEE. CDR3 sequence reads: CASSSGDRGHTGELFF. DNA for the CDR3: TGTGCCAGCAGCTCAGGGGACAGGGGGCACACCGGGGAGCTGTTTTTT.

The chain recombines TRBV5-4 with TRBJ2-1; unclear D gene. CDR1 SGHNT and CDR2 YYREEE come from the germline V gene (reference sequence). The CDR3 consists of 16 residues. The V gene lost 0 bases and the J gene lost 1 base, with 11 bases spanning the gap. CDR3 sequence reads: CASSLDTPRSYNEQFF. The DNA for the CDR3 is TGTGCCAGCAGCTTGGACACACCACGATCCTACAATGAGCAGTTCTTC.

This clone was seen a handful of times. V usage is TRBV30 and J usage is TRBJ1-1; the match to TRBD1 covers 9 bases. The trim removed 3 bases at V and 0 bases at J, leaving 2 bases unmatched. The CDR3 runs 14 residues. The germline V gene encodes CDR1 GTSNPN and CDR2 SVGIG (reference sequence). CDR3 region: CAWRDRGLNTEAFF. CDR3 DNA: TGTGCCTGGAGGGACAGGGGATTGAACACTGAAGCTTTCTTT.

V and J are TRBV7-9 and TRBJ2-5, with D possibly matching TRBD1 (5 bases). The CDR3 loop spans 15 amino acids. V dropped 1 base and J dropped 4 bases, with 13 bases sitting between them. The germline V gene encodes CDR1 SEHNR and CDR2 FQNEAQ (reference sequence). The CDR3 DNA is TGTGCCAGCAGCTTAGTGGGCGGTCAGGGAGAGACCCAGTACTTC. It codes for CASSLVGGQGETQYF.